Each of the 5 T cell receptor beta chains below was sequenced from the same sample in a study of T and B cells in COVID-19 patients. Blood genomic DNA input for TRB amplification was 250-500 ng. TRB rearrangements were amplified by multiplex PCR with BIOMED2 TRB-A/B primers. TCRdb itself ran the multiplex PCR reads through MiXCR, one entry per CDR3 protein. The table has more than 10,000 distinct CDR3 sequences, roughly 31% seen once. The sequenced sample consisted of blood. Source of these receptors: a human donor with active COVID-19.

This clonotype is labeled medium-sized. V is TRBV29-1 and J is TRBJ2-7; the D gene is possibly TRBD1 (5 bases). The CDR3 sequence is 13 residues long. Trimming removed 6 bases at V and 3 bases at J, with 15 bases between. Germline values: CDR1 SQVTM, CDR2 ANQGSEA. The chain's CDR3 is CSVGRGQDYEQYF. CDR3 coding DNA: TGCAGCGTGGGGCGCGGACAAGACTACGAGCAGTACTTC.

The CDR3, as DNA: TGTGCCAGCAGCTTGGAGAGGGCTACTGGAAACACCATATATTTT. Protein sequence: CASSLERATGNTIYF. The chain carries TRBV5-4 and TRBJ1-3; D is unclear. Germline values: CDR1 SGHNT, CDR2 YYREEE (reference sequence). This CDR3 is 15 amino acids long. Trimming pared 0 bases from V and 2 bases from J, leaving 9 bases between. Looking up the rest from reference TRBV5-4 and TRBJ1-3 gives the full variable domain: ETGVTQSPTHLIKTRGQQVTLRCSSQSGHNTVSWYQQALGQGPQFIFQYYREEENGRGNFPPRFSGLQFPNYSSELNVNALELDDSALYLCASSLERATGNTIYFGEGSWLTVV.

The V gene is TRBV4-3, the J gene TRBJ2-1; TRBD2 is a possible D gene (5 bases). From germline, CDR1 is LGHNA and CDR2 YSLEER. CDR3 length equals 14 residues. The V end was cut by 1 base, the J end by 6 bases, with 10 bases between. CDR3 DNA sequence: TGCGCCAGCAGCCAAGGGACTGGCTCCAATGAGCAGTTCTTC. Its protein is CASSQGTGSNEQFF.

This clonotype has only a few counts. This sequence joins TRBV18 and TRBJ1-6, with 11 nucleotides matching TRBD1. This CDR3 spans 15 amino acids. The germline V gene encodes CDR1 KGHSH and CDR2 LQKENI. V shed 5 bases and J 10 bases; nucleotides not matched to a gene: 7. The CDR3 reads CASSTGQGVESPLHF. Written as DNA, the CDR3 is TGTGCCAGCTCAACGGGACAGGGGGTAGAATCACCCCTCCACTTT.

For this clonotype: A much larger clone is a single base away; this may be a read error. The chain recombines TRBV19 with TRBJ2-3; 11 positions match TRBD1. The CDR3 runs to 17 residues. Germline V gene lookup returns CDR1 LNHDA and CDR2 SQIVND (reference sequence). This CDR3 is CTSTNLFRDRGEDTQYF. The CDR3 region has the DNA TGTACCAGTACCAACCTTTTCCGGGACAGGGGGGAGGATACGCAGTATTTT.